Listed below are T cell receptor beta chains from one sample, sequenced in a study of technical replicates of blood from a few donors. Assay used: immunoSEQ multiplex PCR; TCRdb lists only in-frame clones, some missing. The sample comprises over 65,000 clones, around 97% of which are singletons, and 0.21% rests with the top ten. Sequencing input: T cells isolated from PBMCs. These receptor sequences come from a human donor in good health. The CDR3 runs from the conserved cysteine through the conserved F or W.

v_call,j_call,cdr3_aa
TRBV19,TRBJ2-7,CASSNGLVYEQYF
TRBV2,TRBJ2-7,CASKRLEGRREQYF
TRBV5-1,TRBJ2-7,CASSLAGTGTYEQYF
TRBV6-1,TRBJ1-3,CASSGGTASVGGNTIYF
TRBV10-2,TRBJ2-1,CASTIGQGRNEQFF
TRBV7-9,TRBJ1-1,CASSLQGANTEAFF
TRBV5-1,TRBJ2-7,CASSLGTSSYEQYF
TRBV27,TRBJ2-7,CASSSPYEQYF
TRBV6-1,TRBJ1-1,CASSVDRGLKSEAFF
TRBV7-9,TRBJ1-5,CASSSYDRAGQPQHF
TRBV14,TRBJ2-3,CASSPFAGVAQYF
TRBV6-1,TRBJ2-3,CASSERLVAGYTDTQYF
TRBV6-1,TRBJ1-1,CASIVLWAREAFF
TRBV6-5,TRBJ2-2,CASSPGGTGELFF
TRBV6-5,TRBJ1-2,CASSYSRGGYTF
TRBV7-6,TRBJ2-7,CASSLTSGRSRSEQYF
TRBV11-2,TRBJ2-7,CASSLDPSSYEQYF
TRBV6-5,TRBJ2-7,CASRSSGSGSYEQYF
TRBV28,TRBJ1-5,CASSSEGTGHNQPQHF
TRBV15,TRBJ1-2,CATSSSGTGGTGYTF
TRBV21-1,TRBJ2-7,CASSSPGMPPGLISYEQYF
TRBV19,TRBJ2-7,CASSIAGIGTYNYEQYF
TRBV9,TRBJ1-1,CASSGEGGNTEAFF
TRBV5-5,TRBJ2-1,CASSLWQGNEQFF
TRBV11-3,TRBJ2-3,CASSERTQRTDTQYF
TRBV4-1,TRBJ2-1,CASSHAGLSSYNEQFF
TRBV5-4,TRBJ2-5,CASSSDRQETQYF